This is a list of T cell receptor beta chains from one sample in a study of cytomegalovirus exposure and HLA in healthy donors. The table came from immunoSEQ multiplex PCR; TCRdb's copy has only in-frame clones and leaves some out. Of roughly 110,000 clones in the sample, about 85% are singletons; the top ten hold 2% to 2.5%. Source material: PBMCs. These receptors all come from a man aged 30-40 years in good health and CMV-seronegative. Both conserved end residues are part of each CDR3. The D gene is left open where the match is weak. Rows give clone size only sometimes, using once, few, many, or a class for an expanded clone.

V gene	clone size	J gene	D gene	CDR3 protein	CDR3 DNA
TRBV9	once	TRBJ1-1	-	CASSVGGAGAFF	TGTGCCAGCAGCGTGGGAGGGGCCGGAGCTTTCTTT
TRBV30	-	TRBJ2-1	TRBD1	CAWSGGTGGREDRPFF	TGTGCCTGGAGTGGGGGGACAGGGGGCAGGGAGGATAGGCCGTTCTTC
TRBV7-2	once	TRBJ2-5	-	CASSPQPGGMETQYF	TGTGCCAGCAGCCCTCAGCCCGGGGGAATGGAGACCCAGTACTTC
TRBV6-5	-	TRBJ1-1	-	CASWRGSTEAFF	TGTGCCAGCTGGAGGGGTTCCACTGAAGCTTTCTTT
TRBV5-4	-	TRBJ2-5	-	CASSGGAAETQYF	TGTGCCAGCAGCGGGGGGGCCGCGGAGACCCAGTACTTC
TRBV9	-	TRBJ2-7	TRBD2	CASRGGLAGARRLSEQYF	TGTGCCAGCAGGGGGGGACTAGCGGGGGCCCGGCGATTGAGCGAGCAGTACTTC
TRBV7-9	once	TRBJ1-1	-	CASSGQTNTEAFF	TGCGCCAGCAGCGGACAGACGAACACTGAAGCTTTCTTT
TRBV30	-	TRBJ2-7	-	CAWSVVGGLSTYF	TGTGCCTGGAGTGTGGTCGGGGGATTAAGTACGTACTTC
TRBV29-1	-	TRBJ2-7	-	CSVEDEGPHTYEQYF	TGCAGCGTTGAAGACGAGGGTCCTCATACCTACGAGCAGTACTTC
TRBV10-2	-	TRBJ2-2	TRBD2	CASSLAGNTGELFF	TGCGCCAGCAGTCTAGCGGGGAACACCGGGGAGCTGTTTTTT
TRBV15	-	TRBJ2-5	TRBD1	CATSGRDRVKETQYF	TGTGCCACCAGCGGCCGGGACAGGGTCAAAGAGACCCAGTACTTC
TRBV11-2	-	TRBJ1-1	-	CASSLVLGGTEAFF	TGTGCCAGCAGCTTAGTGTTGGGAGGCACTGAAGCTTTCTTT
TRBV7-8	-	TRBJ2-1	-	CASSFTGRWGDEQFF	TGTGCCAGCAGCTTTACGGGTCGCTGGGGGGATGAGCAGTTCTTC
TRBV4-1	-	TRBJ2-7	TRBD2	CASRRTSGPYEQYF	TGCGCCAGCAGACGGACTAGCGGGCCCTACGAGCAGTACTTC
TRBV29-1	-	TRBJ2-4	-	CSVAGDPNIQYF	TGCAGCGTTGCGGGGGACCCAAACATTCAGTACTTC
TRBV30	-	TRBJ1-2	-	CAWSVHLSYGYTF	TGTGCCTGGAGTGTACATCTCTCCTATGGCTACACCTTC
TRBV6-1	few	TRBJ1-1	-	CASSAIEAFF	TGTGCCAGCAGCGCGATAGAAGCTTTCTTT
TRBV28	-	TRBJ2-7	TRBD1	CASSLPDRGPPNEQYF	TGTGCCAGCAGTTTACCCGACAGGGGTCCCCCCAACGAGCAGTACTTC
TRBV10-1	-	TRBJ2-5	TRBD2	CASSSSGRRETQYF	TGCGCCAGCAGTTCTAGCGGGAGAAGAGAGACCCAGTACTTC
TRBV30	-	TRBJ1-4	-	CAWSVHASGGKLFF	TGTGCCTGGAGTGTACATGCATCGGGGGGAAAACTGTTTTTT
TRBV30	-	TRBJ1-4	TRBD1	CAWSRAGFRGQTNEKLFF	TGTGCCTGGAGCCGGGCGGGGTTTAGGGGGCAAACTAATGAAAAACTGTTTTTT
TRBV11-2	-	TRBJ2-6	-	CASSWTRSGANVLTF	TGTGCCAGCAGCTGGACACGCTCTGGGGCCAACGTCCTGACTTTC
TRBV11-3	-	TRBJ2-7	TRBD1	CASSPRTGAHEQYF	TGTGCCAGCAGCCCCAGGACAGGGGCCCACGAGCAGTACTTC
TRBV28	once	TRBJ2-7	TRBD2	CASRPGAGAYEQYF	TGTGCCAGCAGACCTGGGGCGGGGGCCTACGAGCAGTACTTC